This passage covers 4 T cell receptor beta chains from one sample sequenced in a study of blood T cell repertoires in COVID-19. Profiled with immunoSEQ multiplex PCR; TCRdb holds only in-frame clones, not every one. The sample holds around 90,000 clones, 80% to 90% seen once. Sequenced input: peripheral blood. The receptors were sampled from a man aged 50 or older with COVID-19, enrolled during active disease.

The J gene is TRBJ1-4, the V gene TRBV5-5, with 8 bases matching TRBD1. Germline-derived CDR1 and CDR2 are SGHKS and YYEKEE (reference sequence). V trimming: 0 bases; J trimming: 7 bases; junction bases outside the gene matches: 8. The CDR3 runs 16 residues. CDR3 region: CASSLEWTGPSEKLFF. The CDR3 DNA sequence: TGTGCCAGCAGCTTGGAGTGGACAGGGCCGAGTGAAAAACTGTTTTTT.

This clone has just one count. The chain employs TRBV29-1 and TRBJ1-3; 7 positions match TRBD1. J was trimmed by 1 base and V by 5 bases; bases with no gene match: 2. CDR3 length: 13 residues. Germline V lookup: CDR1 SQVTM, CDR2 ANQGSEA. DNA of the CDR3: TGCAGCGTTCGACAGGGTTCTGGAAACACCATATATTTT. This sequence encodes CSVRQGSGNTIYF.

The chain is built from TRBV9 and TRBJ1-3; no reliable D call. The length of the CDR3 is 14 residues. The germline gives CDR1 SGDLS, CDR2 YYNGEE. V shed 3 bases and J shed 0 bases, with 7 bases lying between them. CDR3 nucleotide sequence: TGTGCCAGCAGCGCCACAACCTCTGGAAACACCATATATTTT. It yields the protein CASSATTSGNTIYF.

The chain joins TRBV27 to TRBJ2-5; TRBD2 aligns across 14 bases. Germline lookup yields CDR1 MNHEY and CDR2 SMNVEV (reference sequence). The CDR3 is 14 residues long. V trimming: 9 bases; J trimming: 5 bases; junction bases outside the gene matches: 5. The DNA for the CDR3 is TGTGCCAGTGGGACTAGCGGGGGCAAGGAGACCCAGTACTTC. Translation gives CASGTSGGKETQYF.